This TCR beta chain came from a study of control samples from healthy donors and cancer patients. The V and J ends lost 3 bases and 4 bases respectively, with 11 bases between them. From germline, CDR1 is KGHDR and CDR2 SFDVKD. The CDR3 extends over 14 amino acids. Produced via immunoSEQ multiplex PCR; TCRdb's table is partial and in-frame only. The table has about 69,000 clones, roughly 80% seen once. The genes are TRBV24-1 and TRBJ1-2, with no clear D. Sample: PBMCs. The TCR originated in a woman in her fifties or sixties with lung cancer. CDR3 sequence reads: CATSDSQKGYGYTF. The CDR3, as DNA: TGTGCCACCAGTGATAGTCAGAAAGGCTATGGCTACACCTTC.